A selection of T cell receptor beta chains follows, all from one sample in a study of regulatory T cells in long-lasting Graves disease. TCRdb re-called the multiplex PCR reads with MiXCR, one entry per CDR3 protein. This sample has about 400,000 distinct CDR3 sequences; roughly 16% occur once, and the top ten carry 20%. A further study also used this sample, focusing on T cells in Graves' hyperthyroidism and ophthalmopathy.

Source: peripheral blood mononuclear cells (PBMCs), taken at new diagnosis, from a patient treated with antithyroid drugs. All receptors derive from a young woman with Graves disease. Each CDR3 is given with its conserved first and last residue. The D gene is left open where the match is weak. Clone size is stated in some rows and not others, as once, few, many or a class when expanded.

j_call d_call v_call clone_size cdr3_nt cdr3_aa
TRBJ2-5 TRBD1 TRBV12-5 many TGTGCTAGTGGCACAGGGGTTGGGGAGACCCAGTACTTC CASGTGVGETQYF
TRBJ2-1 - TRBV20-1 many TGCAATGCTAATAAAGGGGCTTTCAATGAGCAGTTCTTC CNANKGAFNEQFF
TRBJ1-1 - TRBV11-3 many TGTGCCAGCAGCTTAGGTCCGGTGAACACTGAAGCTTTCTTT CASSLGPVNTEAFF
TRBJ2-7 - TRBV20-1 few TGCAGTGCTAGCCAGGTGCTGGGACAAATCTACGAGCAGTACTTC CSASQVLGQIYEQYF
TRBJ1-5 - TRBV6-1 - TGTGCCAGCACCATCGGCTTTAGCAATCAGCCCCAGCATTTT CASTIGFSNQPQHF
TRBJ2-7 - TRBV6-4 many TGTGCCAGCAGTGACTCGAGGGGTATTGATGACTACGAGCAGTACTTC CASSDSRGIDDYEQYF
TRBJ1-1 - TRBV30 - TGTGCCTGCTTACTGAACACTGAAGCTTTCTTT CACLLNTEAFF
TRBJ1-1 - TRBV5-1 - TGCGCCAGCAGCTTTTACAGCATTAACACTGAAGCTTTCTTT CASSFYSINTEAFF
TRBJ1-2 - TRBV6-1 many TGTGCCAGCAGCCCCGGGCGAGGGTTCCTGAATGGCTACACCTTC CASSPGRGFLNGYTF
TRBJ2-7 TRBD2 TRBV10-3 few TGTGCCATCAGTGAGATTCTAGCGGTTACGCTCCGGGAGCAGTACTTC CAISEILAVTLREQYF
TRBJ2-7 TRBD2 TRBV20-1 many TGCAGTGCTAGCGGGAGGCCTCAAATGGACGAGCAGTACTTC CSASGRPQMDEQYF
TRBJ2-3 TRBD2 TRBV7-8 many TGTGCCAGCAGCTTAGCCGATAGCGGGTTAACAGATACGCAGTATTTT CASSLADSGLTDTQYF
TRBJ1-2 - TRBV20-1 many TGCAGTGCTCCCGACTCGGACGGTTATGGCTACACCTTC CSAPDSDGYGYTF
TRBJ2-1 - TRBV19 few TGTGCCAGTACGGGGCGGGACAATGAGCAGTTCTTC CASTGRDNEQFF
TRBJ2-1 - TRBV12-3/TRBV12-4 many TGTGCCAGCAGTTCGGGACCTCTTGGGAATGAGCAGTTCTTC CASSSGPLGNEQFF